These 13 T cell receptor beta chains share one sample of origin, sequenced in a study of blood T cell repertoires in COVID-19. Repertoires were generated with immunoSEQ multiplex PCR, while TCRdb's copy carries only in-frame clones and drops some. The repertoire holds some 200,000 clones, with 89% as singletons. The sequenced sample was PBMCs or T cells enriched from blood (not recorded which). The receptors derive from a woman under 30 who had recovered from COVID-19.

The chain carries TRBV12-3 or TRBV12-4 and TRBJ2-5; possibly TRBD2 for D (5 bases). Deletions cut 6 bases from V and 4 bases from J, with 12 bases between. The CDR3 is made up of 13 amino acids. The chain's CDR3 is CASRYPEAETQYF. The CDR3 DNA reads TGTGCCAGCAGGTACCCGGAGGCAGAGACCCAGTACTTC.

This chain links TRBV7-2 with TRBJ2-7, with a tentative D call TRBD2 (7 bases). The CDR3 contains 15 residues. CDR1 and CDR2 from the germline V gene are SGHTA and FQGNSA. Trimming removed 3 bases at V and 1 base at J, with 13 bases between. The CDR3 loop reads CASSFGGALSYEQYF. The CDR3 DNA is TGTGCCAGCAGCTTTGGGGGGGCCCTGTCCTACGAGCAGTACTTC.

This clone was seen just once. The chain couples TRBV6-5 to TRBJ1-1, with D unclear. Germline assignment: CDR1 MNHEY and CDR2 SVGAGI. The CDR3 totals 12 residues. V was shortened by 6 bases and J by 1 base, with 6 bases between the two germline ends. The CDR3, as DNA: TGTGCCAGCAGAGCGGGGAACACTGAAGCTTTCTTT. It is translated as CASRAGNTEAFF.

V is TRBV30 and J is TRBJ1-5; D call uncertain. V lost 0 bases and J lost 4, with 13 bases in between. The CDR3 totals 15 residues. The germline gives CDR1 GTSNPN, CDR2 SVGIG (reference sequence). The CDR3: CAWSVPPPGNQPQHF. In DNA form, the CDR3 reads TGTGCCTGGAGTGTACCCCCCCCCGGGAATCAGCCCCAGCATTTT.

The chain joins TRBV25-1 to TRBJ2-1; weak D call: TRBD2 (5 bases). The germline V gene encodes CDR1 MGHDK and CDR2 SYGVNS. Between the trimmed V and J ends, which lost 7 bases and 11 bases, there was a span of 21 bases. The CDR3 loop spans 14 amino acids. This CDR3 is CASTTPGLFGKQFF. CDR3 nucleotides: TGTGCCAGCACCACTCCGGGCCTCTTCGGGAAGCAGTTCTTC.

The rearrangement links TRBV28 to TRBJ1-3; unclear D gene. The CDR3 spans 13 residues. In germline, CDR1 is MDHEN, CDR2 SYDVKM. The ends were cut back, 1 base at V and 4 bases at J, with 5 bases in the middle. The CDR3 coding sequence is TGTGCCAGCAGTTTATCTCCCGGAAACACCATATATTTT. Protein: CASSLSPGNTIYF.

Only one count was recorded for this clone. The rearrangement links TRBV11-2 to TRBJ2-7, with D perhaps matching TRBD1 (5 bases). This CDR3 comprises 15 residues. Between the trimmed V and J ends, which lost 3 bases and 2 bases, there was a span of 14 bases. CDR1 is SGHAT, CDR2 FQNNGV, per germline. CDR3 in DNA: TGTGCCAGCAGCTTGGGGCAGCCGCGAACCTACGAGCAGTACTTC. Its protein is CASSLGQPRTYEQYF.

The chain uses TRBV20-1 and TRBJ2-1, with D hard to call. This CDR3 spans 10 amino acids. CDR1 DFQATT and CDR2 SNEGSKA come from the germline V gene (reference sequence). With 3 bases removed from V and 12 bases from J, the gap between germline ends came to 9 bases. The CDR3 loop reads CSASGVAQFF. As DNA, the CDR3 is TGCAGTGCTAGTGGGGTAGCGCAGTTCTTC.

The V gene is TRBV30, the J gene TRBJ1-6, with D unresolved. The V gene lost 3 bases and the J gene lost 10 bases, with 16 bases spanning the gap. The germline V gene encodes CDR1 GTSNPN and CDR2 SVGIG (reference sequence). The CDR3 loop spans 14 amino acids. The chain's CDR3 is CAWSGDAIGSPLHF. CDR3 bases: TGTGCCTGGAGCGGAGATGCCATCGGCTCACCCCTCCACTTT.

The genes are TRBV5-5 and TRBJ2-7, with TRBD1 matching over 7 bases. The CDR3 has 14 amino acids. The germline V gene has CDR1 SGHKS and CDR2 YYEKEE (reference sequence). The V gene end was trimmed by 4 bases and the J gene end by 2 bases; junction bases not matched to a gene: 6. The CDR3 nucleotides are TGTGCCAGCAGCGGGACCGGGACAGCCTACGAGCAGTACTTC. Amino acids: CASSGTGTAYEQYF.

The chain uses TRBV4-2 and TRBJ2-7, with 14 bases lining up with TRBD2. Losses at the gene ends were 3 bases for V and 2 bases for J; bases not matched to a gene: 3. The length of the CDR3 is 16 residues. The germline CDR1 and CDR2 sequences are LGHNA and YNFKEQ. CDR3 loop: CASSQRGLAGAYEQYF. In nucleotides, the CDR3 is TGTGCCAGCAGCCAGAGGGGACTAGCGGGAGCCTACGAGCAGTACTTC.

The chain couples TRBV6-5 to TRBJ1-4; 9 bases are shared with TRBD1. Germline CDR1 MNHEY, CDR2 SVGAGI. After removal of 5 bases from V and 8 bases from J, the junction contained 9 bases not matched to a gene. There are 15 residues in the CDR3. CDR3 sequence reads: CASSPPGQGYEKLFF. The CDR3 bases are TGTGCCAGCAGTCCTCCGGGACAGGGCTACGAAAAACTGTTTTTT.

This clone was found a few times. This sequence joins TRBV5-1 and TRBJ2-7, with 11 bases that match TRBD1. This CDR3 has 15 amino acids. From germline, CDR1 is SGHRS and CDR2 YFSETQ. Trimming removed 4 bases from V and 3 bases from J; junction bases left unmatched: 6. CDR3 protein: CASSAGTGGIYEQYF. CDR3 bases: TGCGCCAGCAGCGCCGGGACAGGGGGAATCTACGAGCAGTACTTC.